Shown below are 7 T cell receptor beta chains from a single sample sequenced in a study of T cell responses to AZD1222 COVID-19 vaccine. Profiling relied on immunoSEQ multiplex PCR, and the TCRdb table lists in-frame clones only, not all of them. This sample yields fewer than 300,000 clones, of which approximately 93% are seen a single time; around 0.58% belongs to the top ten. The material was peripheral blood, obtained on day 0 of AZD1222 vaccination. These receptors originate from an adult in good health.

The CDR3 here is CASSFGANEKLFF. CDR3 nucleotide sequence: TGCGCCAGCAGCTTCGGGGCGAATGAAAAACTGTTTTTT. V usage is TRBV5-1 and J usage is TRBJ1-4, with D perhaps matching TRBD1 (5 bases). Germline lookup yields CDR1 SGHRS and CDR2 YFSETQ. CDR3 length equals 13 residues. The germline V and J ends were trimmed by 2 bases and 5 bases, with 7 bases remaining between them.

The chain links TRBV7-3 to TRBJ2-3, with a possible D match to TRBD2 (6 bases). The ends were cut back, 5 bases at V and 2 bases at J, with 14 bases in the middle. This CDR3 region has 15 residues. CDR1 and CDR2 (germline): SGHTA, FQGTGA. The CDR3 spells CASSNDGRPTDTQYF. The CDR3 nucleotides are TGTGCCAGCAGCAATGACGGGAGACCCACAGATACGCAGTATTTT.

The rearrangement links TRBV4-3 to TRBJ1-6; D is uncertain. V shed 0 bases and J shed 8 bases, with 14 bases lying between them. Germline loops: CDR1 LGHNA, CDR2 YSLEER. The CDR3 sequence is 16 residues long. CDR3 sequence: CASSQDYGNVDSPLHF. The DNA for the CDR3 is TGCGCCAGCAGCCAAGATTACGGGAATGTAGATTCACCCCTCCACTTT.

This sequence joins TRBV9 and TRBJ2-1, with D maybe TRBD1 (6 bases). With 4 bases removed from V and 7 bases from J, the gap between germline ends came to 12 bases. This CDR3 is 13 amino acids long. Germline V gene data show CDR1 as SGDLS and CDR2 as YYNGEE. CDR3 in amino acids: CASSLQGGNEQFF. CDR3 sequence (DNA): TGTGCCAGCAGCCTACAGGGTGGGAATGAGCAGTTCTTC.

The V gene is TRBV5-1, the J gene TRBJ1-1; TRBD1 aligns across 8 bases. Trimming cost V 1 base and J 8 bases; bases outside gene matches: 7. The CDR3 is made up of 14 amino acids. The V gene's germline CDR1 is SGHRS and CDR2 YFSETQ. CDR3 in amino acids: CASSLWGDRTEAFF. The DNA for the CDR3 is TGCGCCAGCAGCTTGTGGGGGGACAGGACGGAAGCTTTCTTT. The complete variable domain, with remaining parts taken from reference TRBV5-1 and TRBJ1-1, reads KAGVTQTPRYLIKTRGQQVTLSCSPISGHRSVSWYQQTPGQGLQFLFEYFSETQRNKGNFPGRFSGRQFSNSRSEMNVSTLELGDSALYLCASSLWGDRTEAFFGQGTRLTVV.

The chain employs TRBV5-4 and TRBJ2-7; D is unresolved. The V end lost 2 bases, the J end lost 9 bases, and 15 bases lay between the germline ends. Germline CDR1 and CDR2: SGHNT and YYREEE (reference sequence). The CDR3 sequence is 13 residues long. CDR3 sequence (DNA): TGTGCCAGCAGCTTTGGGGATTTGACGGTGCAGTACTTC. Its protein product is CASSFGDLTVQYF.

The rearrangement links TRBV11-2 to TRBJ2-7, with TRBD1 identical over 7 bases. This CDR3 contains 15 residues. The germline V gene encodes CDR1 SGHAT and CDR2 FQNNGV. The V and J ends lost 6 bases and 2 bases, in that order; junction bases with no gene match: 10. The CDR3 region has the DNA TGTGCCAGCAGTCCCATCGAAGGGACAGCCTACGAGCAGTACTTC. It encodes CASSPIEGTAYEQYF. The entire variable domain, with the rest obtained from reference TRBV11-2 and TRBJ2-7, is as follows: EAGVAQSPRYKIIEKRQSVAFWCNPISGHATLYWYQQILGQGPKLLIQFQNNGVVDDSQLPKDRFSAERLKGVDSTLKIQPAKLEDSAVYLCASSPIEGTAYEQYFGPGTRLTVT.